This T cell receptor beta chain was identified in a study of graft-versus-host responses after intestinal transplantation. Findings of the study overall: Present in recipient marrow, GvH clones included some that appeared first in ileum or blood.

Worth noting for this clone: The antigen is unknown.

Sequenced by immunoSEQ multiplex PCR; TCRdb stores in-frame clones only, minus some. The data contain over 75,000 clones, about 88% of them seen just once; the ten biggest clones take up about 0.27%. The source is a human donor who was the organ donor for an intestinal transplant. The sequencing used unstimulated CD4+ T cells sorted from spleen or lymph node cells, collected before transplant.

CDR3 sequence (DNA): TGTGCCAGCGGGGCCCACTACAGGGAAGGGGATACGCAGTATTTT. Translating gives CASGAHYREGDTQYF. V and J are TRBV7-9 and TRBJ2-3, with a weak D call TRBD1 (6 bases). Looked up from germline, CDR1 is SEHNR and CDR2 is FQNEAQ (reference sequence). V was trimmed by 8 bases and J by 6 bases, leaving 21 bases between them. The CDR3 spans 15 residues.